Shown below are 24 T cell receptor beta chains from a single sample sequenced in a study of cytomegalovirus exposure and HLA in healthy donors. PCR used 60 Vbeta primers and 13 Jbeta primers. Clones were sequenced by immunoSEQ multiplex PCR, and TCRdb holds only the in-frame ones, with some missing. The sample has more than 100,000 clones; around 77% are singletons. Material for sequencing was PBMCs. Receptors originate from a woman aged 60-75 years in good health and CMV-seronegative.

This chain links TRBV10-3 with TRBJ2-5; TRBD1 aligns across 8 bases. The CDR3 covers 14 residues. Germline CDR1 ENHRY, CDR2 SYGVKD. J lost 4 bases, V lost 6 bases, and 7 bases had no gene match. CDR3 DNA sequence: TGTGCCATCAGACCTGGACAGGGTTCAGAGACCCAGTACTTC. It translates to CAIRPGQGSETQYF.

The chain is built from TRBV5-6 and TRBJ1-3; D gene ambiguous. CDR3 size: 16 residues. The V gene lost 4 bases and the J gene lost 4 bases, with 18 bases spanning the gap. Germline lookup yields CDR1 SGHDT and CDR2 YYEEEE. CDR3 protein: CASSLRRSVSGNTIYF. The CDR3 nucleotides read TGTGCCAGCAGCCTCCGCAGGTCGGTTTCGGGAAACACCATATATTTT.

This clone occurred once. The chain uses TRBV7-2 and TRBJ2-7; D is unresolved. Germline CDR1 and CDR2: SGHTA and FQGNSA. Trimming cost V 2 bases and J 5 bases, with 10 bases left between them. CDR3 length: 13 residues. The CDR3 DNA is TGTGCCAGCAGCTTATACGGTCCCCACGAGCAGTACTTC. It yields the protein CASSLYGPHEQYF.

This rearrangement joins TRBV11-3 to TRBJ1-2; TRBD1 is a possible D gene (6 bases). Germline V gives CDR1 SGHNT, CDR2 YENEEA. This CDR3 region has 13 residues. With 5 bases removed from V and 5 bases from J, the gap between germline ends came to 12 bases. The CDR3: CASSKDSWYGYTF. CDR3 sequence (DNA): TGTGCCAGCAGCAAGGACAGTTGGTATGGCTACACCTTC.

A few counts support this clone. CDR3: CASRTGGTEAFF. The CDR3 DNA sequence: TGTGCCAGTAGGACAGGTGGCACTGAAGCTTTCTTT. The rearrangement uses TRBV19 and TRBJ1-1; D may be TRBD1 (6 bases). This CDR3 comprises 12 residues. CDR1 is LNHDA and CDR2 is SQIVND in the germline V gene (reference sequence). V lost 6 bases and J lost 4, with 9 bases in between.

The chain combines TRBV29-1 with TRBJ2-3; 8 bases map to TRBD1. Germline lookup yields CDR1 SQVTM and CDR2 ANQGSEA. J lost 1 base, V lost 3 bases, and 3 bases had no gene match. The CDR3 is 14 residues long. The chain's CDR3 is CSVESQGGTDTQYF. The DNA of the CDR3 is TGCAGCGTTGAGTCACAGGGGGGCACAGATACGCAGTATTTT.

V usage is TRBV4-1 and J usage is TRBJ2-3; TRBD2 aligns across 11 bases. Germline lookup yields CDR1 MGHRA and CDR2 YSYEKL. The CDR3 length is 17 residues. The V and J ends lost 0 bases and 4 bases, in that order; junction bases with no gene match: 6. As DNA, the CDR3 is TGCGCCAGCAGCCAAGACGGACTAGCGGGCCGGCCAGATACGCAGTATTTT. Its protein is CASSQDGLAGRPDTQYF.

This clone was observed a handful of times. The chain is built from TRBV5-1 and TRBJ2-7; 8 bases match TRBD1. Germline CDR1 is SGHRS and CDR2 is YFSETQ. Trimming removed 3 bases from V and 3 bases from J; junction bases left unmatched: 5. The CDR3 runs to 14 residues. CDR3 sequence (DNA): TGCGCCAGCAGCTCCGGACAGGGACGCTACGAGCAGTACTTC. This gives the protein CASSSGQGRYEQYF.

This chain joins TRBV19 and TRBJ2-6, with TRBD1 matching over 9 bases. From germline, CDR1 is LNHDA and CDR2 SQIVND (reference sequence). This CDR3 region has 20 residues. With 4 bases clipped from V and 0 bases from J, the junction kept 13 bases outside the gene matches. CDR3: CASSTNLTGGLRSGANVLTF. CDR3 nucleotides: TGTGCCAGTAGTACAAACCTCACAGGGGGCCTCCGCTCTGGGGCCAACGTCCTGACTTTC. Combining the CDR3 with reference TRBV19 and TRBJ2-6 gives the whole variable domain DGGITQSPKYLFRKEGQNVTLSCEQNLNHDAMYWYRQDPGQGLRLIYYSQIVNDFQKGDIAEGYSVSREKKESFPLTVTSAQKNPTAFYLCASSTNLTGGLRSGANVLTFGAGSRLTVL.

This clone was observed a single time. Written as DNA, the CDR3 is TGTGCCAGCAGCCAACCCTGGACAGGCCGGGGAGAGACCCAGTACTTC. Translation gives CASSQPWTGRGETQYF. V and J are TRBV7-6 and TRBJ2-5; TRBD1 matches at 7 bases. CDR3 length equals 16 residues. Germline V CDR1 and CDR2: SGHVS, FNYEAQ. V lost 5 bases to trimming and J lost 4 bases; unmatched junction nucleotides: 13.

The CDR3 region is CASSGSGSRIGELFF. DNA for the CDR3: TGTGCCAGCAGCGGAAGCGGGAGTCGGATCGGGGAGCTGTTTTTT. V is TRBV9 and J is TRBJ2-2; the match to TRBD2 covers 8 bases. This CDR3 is 15 amino acids long. Germline assignment: CDR1 SGDLS and CDR2 YYNGEE. The V segment lost 3 bases and the J segment 7 bases; nucleotides outside the gene matches: 8.

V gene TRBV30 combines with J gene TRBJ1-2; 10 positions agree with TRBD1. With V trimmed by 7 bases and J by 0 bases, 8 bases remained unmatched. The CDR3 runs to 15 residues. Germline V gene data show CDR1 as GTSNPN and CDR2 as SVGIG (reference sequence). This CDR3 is CASRDRGLANYGYTF. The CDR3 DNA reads TGTGCCTCCCGGGACAGGGGCCTAGCTAACTATGGCTACACCTTC. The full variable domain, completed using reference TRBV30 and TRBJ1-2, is SQTIHQWPATLVQPVGSPLSLECTVEGTSNPNLYWYRQAAGRGLQLLFYSVGIGQISSEVPQNLSASRPQDRQFILSSKKLLLSDSGFYLCASRDRGLANYGYTFGSGTRLTVV.

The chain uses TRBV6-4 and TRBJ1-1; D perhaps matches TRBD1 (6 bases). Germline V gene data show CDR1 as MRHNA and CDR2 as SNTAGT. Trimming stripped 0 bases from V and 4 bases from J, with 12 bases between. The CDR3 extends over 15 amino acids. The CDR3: CASSDSGQGSTEAFF. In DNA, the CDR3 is TGTGCCAGCAGTGACTCGGGCCAGGGGAGCACTGAAGCTTTCTTT.

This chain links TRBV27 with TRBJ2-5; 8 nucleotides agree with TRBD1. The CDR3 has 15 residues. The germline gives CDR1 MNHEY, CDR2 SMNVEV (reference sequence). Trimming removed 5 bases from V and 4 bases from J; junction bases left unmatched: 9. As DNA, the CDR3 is TGTGCCAGCAGTCCTCGGGACAGGCCCGTAGAGACCCAGTACTTC. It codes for CASSPRDRPVETQYF.

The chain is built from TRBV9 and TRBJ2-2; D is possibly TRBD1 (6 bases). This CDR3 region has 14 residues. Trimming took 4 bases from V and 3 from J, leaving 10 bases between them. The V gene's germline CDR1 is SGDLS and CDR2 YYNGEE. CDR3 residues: CASSRDTYTGELFF. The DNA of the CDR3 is TGTGCCAGCAGCCGGGACACATACACCGGGGAGCTGTTTTTT.

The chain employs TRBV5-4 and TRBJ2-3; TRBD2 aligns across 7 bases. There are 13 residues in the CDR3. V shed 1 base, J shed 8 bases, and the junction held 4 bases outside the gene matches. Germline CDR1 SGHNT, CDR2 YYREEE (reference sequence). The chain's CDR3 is CASSLRDYGTQYF. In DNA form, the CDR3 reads TGTGCCAGCAGCTTGCGGGACTATGGTACGCAGTATTTT.

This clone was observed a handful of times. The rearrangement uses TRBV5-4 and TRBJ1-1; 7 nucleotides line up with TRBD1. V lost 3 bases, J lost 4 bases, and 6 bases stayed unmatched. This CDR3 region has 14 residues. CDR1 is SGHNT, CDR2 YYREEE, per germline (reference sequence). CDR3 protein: CASSSPSGGTEAFF. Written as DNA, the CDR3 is TGTGCCAGCAGCTCCCCTTCAGGGGGCACTGAAGCTTTCTTT.

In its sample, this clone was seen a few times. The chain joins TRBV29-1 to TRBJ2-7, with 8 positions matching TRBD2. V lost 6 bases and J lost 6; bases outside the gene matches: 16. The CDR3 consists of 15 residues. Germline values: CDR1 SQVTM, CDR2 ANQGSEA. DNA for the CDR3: TGCAGCGTAGGGGCTACGGGAGGGGTTTTCGCCGAGCAGTACTTC. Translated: CSVGATGGVFAEQYF.

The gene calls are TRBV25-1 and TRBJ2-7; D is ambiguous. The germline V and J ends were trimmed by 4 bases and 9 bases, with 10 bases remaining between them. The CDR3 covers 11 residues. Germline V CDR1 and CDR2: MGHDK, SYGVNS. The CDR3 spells CASSGLYAQYF. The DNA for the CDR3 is TGTGCCAGCAGTGGACTCTATGCGCAGTACTTC.

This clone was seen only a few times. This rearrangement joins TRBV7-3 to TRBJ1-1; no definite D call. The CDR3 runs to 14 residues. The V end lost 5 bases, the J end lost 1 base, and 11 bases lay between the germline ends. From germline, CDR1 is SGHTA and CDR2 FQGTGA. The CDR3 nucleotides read TGTGCCAGCAGCCCGAAGTCAGGGAACACTGAAGCTTTCTTT. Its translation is CASSPKSGNTEAFF.

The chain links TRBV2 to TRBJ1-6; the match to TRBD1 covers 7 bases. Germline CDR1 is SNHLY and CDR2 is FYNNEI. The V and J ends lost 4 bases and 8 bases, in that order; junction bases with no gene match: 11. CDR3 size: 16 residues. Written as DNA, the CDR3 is TGTGCCAGCAGTGCCCCTGACGCCAGGGGGGATTCACCCCTCCACTTT. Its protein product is CASSAPDARGDSPLHF.

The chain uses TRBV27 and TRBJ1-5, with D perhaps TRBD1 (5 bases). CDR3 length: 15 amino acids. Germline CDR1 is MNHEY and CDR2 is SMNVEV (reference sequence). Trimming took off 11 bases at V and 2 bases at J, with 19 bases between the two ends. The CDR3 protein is CASQFTVGGNQPQHF. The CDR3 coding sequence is TGTGCCTCGCAGTTTACGGTAGGGGGCAATCAGCCCCAGCATTTT.

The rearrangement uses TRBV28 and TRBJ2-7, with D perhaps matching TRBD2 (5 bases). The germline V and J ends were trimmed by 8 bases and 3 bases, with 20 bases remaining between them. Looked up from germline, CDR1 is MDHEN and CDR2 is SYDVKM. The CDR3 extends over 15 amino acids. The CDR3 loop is CASLFSGSGNYEQYF. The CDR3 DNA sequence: TGTGCCAGCCTCTTTTCGGGCAGCGGCAACTACGAGCAGTACTTC.

The CDR3 DNA sequence: TGCGCCAGCAGCTTGGAGGGAAGGGGGACCGGGGAGCTGTTTTTT. Residues: CASSLEGRGTGELFF. The rearrangement uses TRBV5-1 and TRBJ2-2, with TRBD1 as a possible D gene (6 bases). Trimming left V 0 bases short and J 5 bases short, with 11 bases between. This CDR3 is built from 15 residues. Germline V gene lookup returns CDR1 SGHRS and CDR2 YFSETQ.